Each of the 10 T cell receptor beta chains below was sequenced from the same sample in a study of monozygotic twins with inflammatory bowel disease. One entry per CDR3 protein, without DNA, is what TCRdb gives after re-calling the 5' RACE reads. The listing records around 400,000 distinct CDR3 sequences. The sequenced sample consisted of blood. These receptors were collected from a human donor with ulcerative colitis or Crohn's disease, or a healthy co-twin of an affected twin (not recorded which).

This CDR3 is CASSPTARGDQPQHF. The chain couples TRBV18 to TRBJ1-5. CDR3 length: 15 amino acids. Germline V gene data show CDR1 as KGHSH and CDR2 as LQKENI. Complete variable domain (other parts from reference TRBV18 and TRBJ1-5): NAGVMQNPRHLVRRRGQEARLRCSPMKGHSHVYWYRQLPEEGLKFMVYLQKENIIDESGMPKERFSAEFPKEGPSILRIQQVVRGDSAAYFCASSPTARGDQPQHFGDGTRLSIL.

This rearrangement joins TRBV18 to TRBJ2-3; TCRdb's D call, TRBD2, is unchecked because there is no DNA. Looked up from germline, CDR1 is KGHSH and CDR2 is LQKENI. CDR3 length: 16 amino acids. The chain's CDR3 is CASSPPGLAVRDTQYF.

The chain uses TRBV20-1 and TRBJ2-1; TCRdb indicates TRBD1, and absent DNA this call remains unverified. The CDR3 spans 13 residues. Germline CDR1 DFQATT, CDR2 SNEGSKA (reference sequence). This chain's CDR3 is CSVRTGGYNEQFF.

The V gene is TRBV5-1, the J gene TRBJ1-1; TCRdb lists TRBD1, though no DNA is available to test this call. CDR3 length equals 18 residues. CDR1 and CDR2 from the germline V gene are SGHRS and YFSETQ. CDR3 amino acids: CASSYRTGGSLRKTEAFF. The full variable domain, in which reference TRBV5-1 and TRBJ1-1 provide the parts outside the CDR3, is KAGVTQTPRYLIKTRGQQVTLSCSPISGHRSVSWYQQTPGQGLQFLFEYFSETQRNKGNFPGRFSGRQFSNSRSEMNVSTLELGDSALYLCASSYRTGGSLRKTEAFFGQGTRLTVV.

The chain is built from TRBV5-1 and TRBJ2-1; the D gene TCRdb calls, TRBD1, cannot be checked with no DNA. Germline CDR1 reads SGHRS; CDR2 reads YFSETQ. The CDR3 extends over 15 amino acids. The CDR3 region is CASSTSDRRRNEQFF.

This rearrangement joins TRBV19 to TRBJ2-7; without DNA, the TCRdb call of TRBD2 cannot be checked. The CDR3 runs 15 residues. CDR1 is LNHDA and CDR2 is SQIVND in the germline V gene (reference sequence). This chain's CDR3 is CASKKEGRASYEQYF.

The chain carries TRBV11-1 and TRBJ2-7; TCRdb gives TRBD1 as the D gene, but with no DNA this cannot be confirmed. The CDR3 contains 18 residues. Germline loops: CDR1 SGHAT, CDR2 FQDESV (reference sequence). CDR3 amino acids: CASSLGLPGQPLSYEQYF.

The CDR3 loop is CASSPPIGDYGYTF. The rearrangement uses TRBV18 and TRBJ1-2. Germline CDR1 KGHSH, CDR2 LQKENI. This CDR3 has 14 residues.

The gene calls are TRBV19 and TRBJ1-5. The V gene's germline CDR1 is LNHDA and CDR2 SQIVND (reference sequence). The CDR3 runs 13 residues. This chain's CDR3 is CASSIRRGQHQHF.

The CDR3 protein is CASSPLVDIGSGNTIYF. The chain is built from TRBV18 and TRBJ1-3. The CDR3 contains 17 residues. The V gene's germline CDR1 is KGHSH and CDR2 LQKENI.